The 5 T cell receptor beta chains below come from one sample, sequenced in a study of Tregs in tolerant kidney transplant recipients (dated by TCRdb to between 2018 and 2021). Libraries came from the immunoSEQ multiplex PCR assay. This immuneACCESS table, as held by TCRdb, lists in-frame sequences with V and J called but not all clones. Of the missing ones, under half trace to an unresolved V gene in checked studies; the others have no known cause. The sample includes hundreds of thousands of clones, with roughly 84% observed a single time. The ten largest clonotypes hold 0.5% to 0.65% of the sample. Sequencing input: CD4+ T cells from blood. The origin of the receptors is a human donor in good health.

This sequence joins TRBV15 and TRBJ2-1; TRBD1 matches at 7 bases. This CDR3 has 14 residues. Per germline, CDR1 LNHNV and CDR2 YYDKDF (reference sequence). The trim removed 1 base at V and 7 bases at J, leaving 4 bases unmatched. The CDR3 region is CATSRGQGYNEQFF. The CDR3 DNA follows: TGTGCCACCAGCAGAGGACAGGGATATAATGAGCAGTTCTTC.

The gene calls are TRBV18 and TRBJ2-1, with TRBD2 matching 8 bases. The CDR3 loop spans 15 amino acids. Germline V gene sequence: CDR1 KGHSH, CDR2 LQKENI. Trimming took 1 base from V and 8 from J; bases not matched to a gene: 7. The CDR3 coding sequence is TGTGCCAGCTCACCACGGAGCGGGAGTCGGGATGAGCAGTTCTTC. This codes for CASSPRSGSRDEQFF. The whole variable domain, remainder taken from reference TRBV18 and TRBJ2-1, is NAGVMQNPRHLVRRRGQEARLRCSPMKGHSHVYWYRQLPEEGLKFMVYLQKENIIDESGMPKERFSAEFPKEGPSILRIQQVVRGDSAAYFCASSPRSGSRDEQFFGPGTRLTVL.

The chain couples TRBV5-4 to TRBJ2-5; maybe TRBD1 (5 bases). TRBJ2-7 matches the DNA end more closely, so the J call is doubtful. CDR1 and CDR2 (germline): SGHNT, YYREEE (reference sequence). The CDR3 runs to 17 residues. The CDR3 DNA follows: TGTGCCAGCAGCTTGTTGATTATCCAGGACAACTCCTACGAGCAGTACTTC. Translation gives CASSLLIIQDNSYEQYF.

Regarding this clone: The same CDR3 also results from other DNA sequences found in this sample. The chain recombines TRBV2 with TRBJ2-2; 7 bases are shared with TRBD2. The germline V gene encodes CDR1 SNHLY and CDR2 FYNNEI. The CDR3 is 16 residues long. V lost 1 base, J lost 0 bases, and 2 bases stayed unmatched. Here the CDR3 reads CASSEGLAANTGELFF. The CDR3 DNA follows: TGTGCCAGCAGTGAAGGGCTAGCGGCGAACACCGGGGAGCTGTTTTTT.

The CDR3 protein is CASNLPLGDEQFF. CDR3 nucleotides: TGTGCCAGCAACCTTCCCCTCGGGGATGAGCAGTTCTTC. V is TRBV7-8 and J is TRBJ2-1; tentative D call: TRBD2 (5 bases). Germline assignment: CDR1 SGHVS and CDR2 FQNEAQ. Trimming removed 7 bases from V and 8 bases from J, with 15 bases in between. The CDR3 has 13 amino acids.